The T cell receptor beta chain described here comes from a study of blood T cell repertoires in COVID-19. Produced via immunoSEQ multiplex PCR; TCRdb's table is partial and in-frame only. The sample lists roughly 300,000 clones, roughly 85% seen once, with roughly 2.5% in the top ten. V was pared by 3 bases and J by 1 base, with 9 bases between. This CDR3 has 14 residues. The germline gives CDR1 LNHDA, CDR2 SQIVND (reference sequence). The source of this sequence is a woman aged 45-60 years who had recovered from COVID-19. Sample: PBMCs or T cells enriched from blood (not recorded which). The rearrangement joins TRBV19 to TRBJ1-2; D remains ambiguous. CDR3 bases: TGTGCCAGTAGTATCACTAGCCTTAACTATGGCTACACCTTC. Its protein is CASSITSLNYGYTF.